This T cell receptor beta chain was identified during a study of blood T cell repertoires in COVID-19. The age range of participants was about 18 to 90 years, with residence in about two dozen US areas. This clone was recorded many times. In the source study's methods: The authors estimated nucleated cell counts from reference gene primer amplification. The data were produced by immunoSEQ multiplex PCR, yet TCRdb's version contains in-frame clones alone and is incomplete. That table is the source of V, J and clone size, and D and trimming were worked out from the DNA. The repertoire includes a few hundred thousand clones, 70% to 90% of them detected once, and roughly 2% sits in the top ten. Germline V gene lookup returns CDR1 SGHTA and CDR2 FQGNSA. V was shortened by 2 bases and J by 4 bases, with 3 bases between the two germline ends. This CDR3 spans 11 amino acids.

The rearrangement links TRBV7-2 to TRBJ2-7; D is uncertain. The clonotype was recovered from a man aged 30-40 years who had recovered from COVID-19. Source material: PBMCs or T cells enriched from blood (not recorded which). Here the CDR3 reads CASSLQYEQYF. DNA for the CDR3: TGTGCCAGCAGCTTACAGTACGAGCAGTACTTC.